The subject of this entry is one TCR beta chain. The antigen remains undetermined. Germline CDR1 SEHNR, CDR2 FQNEAQ (reference sequence). CDR3 size: 14 residues. The V gene lost 7 bases and the J gene lost 1 base, with 11 bases spanning the gap. The repertoire was sequenced with immunoSEQ multiplex PCR; TCRdb's copy has only in-frame clones and lacks some. The data show about 11,000 clones, with roughly 97% seen just once and more than 0.65% held by the top ten. This entry is derived from a study of monozygotic twins with cystic fibrosis. For the study at large: Library input was around 2.8 micrograms of fragmented DNA, with about 15 PCR cycles. General study points: No link emerged between shared CDR3 counts and age, concordance or severity. Nucleotide-identical clonotype sharing was significantly higher within monozygotic CF twin pairs than between unrelated CF individuals. J usage was most co-twin-similar in 8 of 16 pairs, V in 13.

The chain is built from TRBV7-9 and TRBJ1-5; D remains ambiguous. Material for sequencing was blood. The source of this sequence is a boy aged 10-17 years with cystic fibrosis. The CDR3 region has the DNA TGTGCCAGCATCTCGTCCGAGAGCAATCAGCCCCAGCATTTT. It encodes CASISSESNQPQHF.